This T cell receptor beta chain was recorded in a study of CD8 T cells in ankylosing spondylitis. Overall study findings and caveats: Characteristic of ankylosing spondylitis blood, it appeared, was a TCR beta motif comprising several highly homologous variants. The clones that were linked to disease were reported to be significantly enriched in matched synovial fluid samples from ankylosing spondylitis patients.

Quantitative barcoded 5'-RACE was used to prepare TCR beta libraries. TCRdb reprocessed the 5' RACE reads via MiXCR and lists one record per CDR3 protein. The sample has hundreds of thousands of distinct CDR3 sequences, approximately 11% seen once. With 6 bases removed from V and 4 bases from J, the gap between germline ends came to 18 bases. Germline-derived CDR1 and CDR2 are MDHEN and SYDVKM. CDR3 length: 16 amino acids. Of note for this clonotype: Its matching antigen is unknown.

The receptor was isolated from a male donor with ankylosing spondylitis. The sequenced sample consisted of blood, either unsorted or a sorted T cell fraction (not recorded which). The V call is TRBV28, the J call TRBJ2-2, with D tentatively TRBD1 (6 bases). In nucleotides, the CDR3 is TGTGCCAGCAGCTTCGCAGAGACAGGAACCACCGGGGAGCTGTTTTTT. Residues: CASSFAETGTTGELFF.